This T cell receptor beta chain was retrieved from a study of blood T cell repertoires in COVID-19. Study-wide background: Samples came from the United States, Italy and Spain, spanning acute and convalescent COVID-19.

Participant age was about 18 to 95 years, and participants resided in about 25 US areas. Cohorts were assigned according to the clinical history that participants reported. Trimming removed 0 bases at V and 7 bases at J, with 7 bases between. This CDR3 comprises 13 residues. Germline values: CDR1 SGHRS, CDR2 YFSETQ. In the original analysis: Estimated nucleated cell counts came from reference gene primer amplification. Generated by immunoSEQ multiplex PCR, the TCRdb table keeps only in-frame clones and is missing some. V and J calls and clone size follow that table, whereas D and trimming were derived from the DNA. Among 200,000 or so clones listed, 80% to 90% were seen once.

The sequenced material came from PBMCs or T cells enriched from blood (not recorded which). This chain connects TRBV5-1 to TRBJ2-2; no firm D call. The sequence derives from a woman aged 40 to 49 with acute COVID-19. Here the CDR3 reads CASSLASGGELFF. Here the CDR3 DNA reads TGCGCCAGCAGCTTGGCCTCAGGCGGGGAGCTGTTTTTT.